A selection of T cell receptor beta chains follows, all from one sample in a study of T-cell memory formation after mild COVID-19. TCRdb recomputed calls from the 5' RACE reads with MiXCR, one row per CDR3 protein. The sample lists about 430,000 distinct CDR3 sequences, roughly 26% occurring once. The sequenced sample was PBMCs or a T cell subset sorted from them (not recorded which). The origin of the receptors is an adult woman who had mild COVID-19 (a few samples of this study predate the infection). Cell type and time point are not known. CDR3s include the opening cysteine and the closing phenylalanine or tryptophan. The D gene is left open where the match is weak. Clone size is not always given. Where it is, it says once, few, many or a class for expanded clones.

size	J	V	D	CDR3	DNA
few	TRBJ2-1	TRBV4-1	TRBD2	CASSLVATGGDEQFF	TGCGCCAGCAGCCTAGTAGCGACCGGGGGGGATGAGCAGTTCTTC
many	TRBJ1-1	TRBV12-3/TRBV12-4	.	CASSSKTGLNTEAFF	TGTGCCAGCAGTTCCAAGACAGGATTGAACACTGAAGCTTTCTTT
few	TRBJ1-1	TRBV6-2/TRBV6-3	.	CASSTGTVGIF	TGTGCCAGCAGTACCGGGACGGTTGGGATCTTT
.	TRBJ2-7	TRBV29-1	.	CSGSSGVGSYEQYF	TGCAGCGGGTCCTCTGGCGTTGGCTCCTACGAGCAGTACTTC
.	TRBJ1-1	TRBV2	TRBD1	CASRDTGGGMNTEAFF	TGTGCCAGCAGGGATACAGGGGGTGGAATGAACACTGAAGCTTTCTTT
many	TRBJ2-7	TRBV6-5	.	CASSYSSYEQYF	TGTGCCAGCAGTTACTCCTCCTACGAGCAGTACTTC
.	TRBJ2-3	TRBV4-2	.	CASSQAVPTDTQYF	TGTGCCAGCAGCCAAGCAGTACCCACAGATACGCAGTATTTT
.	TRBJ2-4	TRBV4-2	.	CASSLEAVGGDQYF	TGTGCCAGCAGCCTGGAGGCCGTGGGCGGGGATCAGTACTTC
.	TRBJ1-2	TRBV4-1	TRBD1	CASSQDRTGGDYGYTF	TGCGCCAGCAGCCAAGACCGGACAGGGGGCGACTATGGCTACACCTTC
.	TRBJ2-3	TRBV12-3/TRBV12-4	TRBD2	CATELTSRSTDTQYF	TGTGCCACCGAATTGACTAGCCGTAGCACAGATACGCAGTATTTT
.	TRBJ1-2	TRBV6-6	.	CASSYSVDENYGYTF	TGTGCCAGCAGTTACTCCGTCGACGAGAACTATGGCTACACCTTC
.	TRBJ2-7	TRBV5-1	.	CASSLRLEGMSEQYF	TGCGCCAGCAGCCTGCGACTCGAGGGGATGAGCGAGCAGTACTTC
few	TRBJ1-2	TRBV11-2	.	CASSLLRASDGYTF	TGTGCCAGCAGCTTATTAAGGGCTTCGGATGGCTACACCTTC
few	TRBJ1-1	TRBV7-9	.	CASSLVGDNTEAFF	TGTGCCAGCAGCTTAGTCGGCGACAACACTGAAGCTTTCTTT
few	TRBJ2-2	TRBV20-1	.	CSATQRNTGELFF	TGCAGTGCTACCCAGCGGAACACCGGGGAGCTGTTTTTT
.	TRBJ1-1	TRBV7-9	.	CASSTVGGEAFF	TGTGCCAGCAGCACGGTCGGGGGTGAAGCTTTCTTT
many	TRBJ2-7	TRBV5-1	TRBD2	CASSLAVAGDYEQYF	TGCGCCAGCAGCTTGGCAGTAGCGGGGGACTACGAGCAGTACTTC
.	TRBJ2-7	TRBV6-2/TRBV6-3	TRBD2	CASSAGGAPSYEQYF	TGTGCCAGCAGCGCGGGGGGGGCCCCCTCCTACGAGCAGTACTTC
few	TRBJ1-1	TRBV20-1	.	CSAREGSMGGAFF	TGCAGTGCTAGGGAGGGGTCCATGGGAGGAGCTTTCTTT
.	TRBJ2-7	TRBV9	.	CASSVGMGRGNEQYF	TGTGCCAGCAGCGTAGGTATGGGAAGGGGCAACGAGCAGTACTTC
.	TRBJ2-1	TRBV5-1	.	CASSQHPTLRSYNEQFF	TGCGCCAGCAGCCAACACCCGACGCTAAGATCCTACAATGAGCAGTTCTTC
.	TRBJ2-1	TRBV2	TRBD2	CASRGRASSYNEQFF	TGTGCCAGCAGAGGGAGGGCGAGCTCCTACAATGAGCAGTTCTTC
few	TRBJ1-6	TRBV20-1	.	CSAREGGSSYNSPLHF	TGCAGTGCTAGAGAGGGGGGAAGCTCCTATAATTCACCCCTCCACTTT
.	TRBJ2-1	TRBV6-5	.	CASSPSAGGPYNEQFF	TGTGCCAGCAGCCCTTCAGCAGGGGGGCCCTACAATGAGCAGTTCTTC
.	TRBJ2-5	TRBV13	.	CASSLGRDQETQYF	TGTGCCAGCAGCTTAGGCCGGGATCAAGAGACCCAGTACTTC
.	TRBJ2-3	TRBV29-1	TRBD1	CSVDAMDRGEDTQYF	TGCAGCGTTGATGCCATGGACAGGGGAGAAGATACGCAGTATTTT
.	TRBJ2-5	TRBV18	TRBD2	CASSPLAGVQETQYF	TGTGCCAGCTCCCCGCTAGCGGGGGTCCAAGAGACCCAGTACTTC
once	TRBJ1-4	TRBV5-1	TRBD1	CASSRDSTNEKLFF	TGCGCCAGCAGCCGGGACAGTACTAATGAAAAACTGTTTTTT
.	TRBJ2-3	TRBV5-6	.	CASSGGTSRGQYF	TGTGCCAGCAGCGGGGGAACTAGCCGTGGGCAGTATTTT
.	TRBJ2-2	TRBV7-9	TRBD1	CASSKRGTGYPGELFF	TGTGCCAGCAGCAAAAGAGGGACAGGGTATCCCGGGGAGCTGTTTTTT
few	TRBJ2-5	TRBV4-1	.	CASSHRSEGETQYF	TGCGCCAGCAGCCACCGGTCCGAGGGCGAGACCCAGTACTTC